Following are 13 T cell receptor beta chains from one sample sequenced in a study of human T cells and chemical hapten exposure. TCRdb reprocessed the RACE reads via MiXCR and lists one record per CDR3 protein. The table lists 270,000 or so distinct CDR3 sequences, 7.5% to 8% of them singletons. As to time point: pre-sensitization, week 0. The treatment was: therapeutic diphenylcyclopropenone sensitization with weekly scalp DPC. Sequenced here: whole blood, sampled in connection with sensitization to the hapten diphenylcyclopropenone (DPC). The receptors derive from a man in his late teens or twenties with alopecia areata. Some clones in this sample may be carry-over from other donors' samples.

This clonotype was counted many times. CDR3 residues: CVAWDSGDGYTF. CDR3 sequence (DNA): TGTGTAGCGTGGGATAGCGGGGATGGCTACACCTTC. The chain joins TRBV6-5 to TRBJ1-2, with D unresolved. Germline-derived CDR1 and CDR2 are MNHEY and SVGAGI. This CDR3 is built from 12 residues.

This clonotype occurred a few times. This chain connects TRBV5-6 to TRBJ2-1, with D tentatively TRBD1 or TRBD2 (6 bases each). V was clipped by 4 bases and J by 8 bases, with 25 bases between them. Germline V gives CDR1 SGHDT, CDR2 YYEEEE. CDR3 length equals 17 residues. The CDR3 protein is CASSIQTGRWGMDEQFF. Written as DNA, the CDR3 is TGTGCCAGCAGCATACAAACAGGGAGGTGGGGGATGGATGAGCAGTTCTTC.

In this sample, this clonotype turned up many times. The CDR3 sequence: CASSLAQGYNEQFF. The CDR3 nucleotides read TGTGCCAGCAGCTTAGCGCAGGGCTACAATGAGCAGTTCTTC. V gene TRBV7-9 combines with J gene TRBJ2-1; TRBD1 is a possible D gene (5 bases). Germline-derived CDR1 and CDR2 are SEHNR and FQNEAQ (reference sequence). The CDR3 is 14 amino acids. Trimming pared 0 bases from V and 3 bases from J, leaving 6 bases between.

The chain combines TRBV6-2 or TRBV6-3 with TRBJ2-1; D ambiguous. The CDR3 covers 16 residues. Germline V gene sequence: CDR1 MNHEY, CDR2 SVGEGT. V lost 0 bases, J lost 0 bases, and 9 bases lay in between. The CDR3 nucleotides read TGTGCCAGCAGTTACTCCCGCAAGAGCTCCTACAATGAGCAGTTCTTC. Encoded protein: CASSYSRKSSYNEQFF.

The table lists this clonotype with a few counts. This sequence joins TRBV25-1 and TRBJ2-4, with TRBD2 as a possible D gene (5 bases). The ends were cut back, 4 bases at V and 3 bases at J, with 7 bases in the middle. The CDR3 has 13 amino acids. The germline gives CDR1 MGHDK, CDR2 SYGVNS. The CDR3 loop is CASSVRDKNIQYF. DNA for the CDR3: TGTGCCAGCAGTGTCCGGGACAAAAACATTCAGTACTTC.

This clonotype was counted ten times or more. V and J are TRBV4-3 and TRBJ2-3; tentatively, D is TRBD2 (7 bases). CDR1 and CDR2 (germline): LGHNA, YSLEER. V was cut by 3 bases and J by 4 bases, with 17 bases left in between. The CDR3 spans 16 residues. CDR3 amino acids: CASSHQVGGPPDTQYF. For the CDR3, the DNA is TGCGCCAGCAGCCACCAGGTGGGGGGGCCTCCAGATACGCAGTATTTT.

This clonotype was detected ten times or more. The rearrangement links TRBV9 to TRBJ1-2; D gene unclear. V lost 0 bases, J lost 4 bases, and 10 bases lay in between. CDR1 and CDR2 (germline): SGDLS, YYNGEE. This CDR3 has 14 amino acids. As DNA, the CDR3 is TGTGCCAGCAGCGTAGACCAGGACCGCTATGGCTACACCTTC. Protein product: CASSVDQDRYGYTF.

The CDR3 nucleotides are TGTGCCAGCGGCGGGACAGGGTCATTTGGCACTGAAGCTTTCTTT. It specifies CASGGTGSFGTEAFF. The chain uses TRBV12-3 or TRBV12-4 and TRBJ1-1; 9 nucleotides match TRBD1. The junction had 11 bases not matched to a gene; V was cut back by 8 bases and J by 4 bases. There are 15 residues in the CDR3.

The chain recombines TRBV6-5 with TRBJ2-4; D may be TRBD2 (6 bases). The ends were cut back, 2 bases at V and 1 base at J, with 6 bases in the middle. The CDR3 has 14 amino acids. Germline lookup yields CDR1 MNHEY and CDR2 SVGAGI. This CDR3 is CASSYTSAKNIQYF. CDR3 in DNA: TGTGCCAGCAGTTACACTAGCGCCAAAAACATTCAGTACTTC.

The sample holds a few counts of this clonotype. This chain joins TRBV20-1 and TRBJ2-7, with D uncertain. V was clipped by 0 bases and J by 3 bases, with 9 bases between them. The germline V gene encodes CDR1 DFQATT and CDR2 SNEGSKA (reference sequence). CDR3 size: 13 residues. In DNA, the CDR3 is TGCAGTGCTAGAGATCCAGCCAACTACGAGCAGTACTTC. Its translation: CSARDPANYEQYF.

This clonotype has only a few counts. The chain has TRBV10-3 and TRBJ1-1; D unresolved. Trimming took 3 bases from V and 2 from J, leaving 10 bases between them. Germline loops: CDR1 ENHRY, CDR2 SYGVKD. The CDR3 runs to 14 residues. The DNA for the CDR3 is TGTGCCATCAGTGACGGCAGACTAAACACTGAAGCTTTCTTT. Its protein product is CAISDGRLNTEAFF.

This clonotype has at least ten counts. The chain couples TRBV20-1 to TRBJ2-5; D gene unclear. This CDR3 comprises 12 residues. From germline, CDR1 is DFQATT and CDR2 SNEGSKA (reference sequence). V lost 4 bases, J lost 5 bases, and 11 bases lay in between. The CDR3 here is CSATQGLETQYF. The CDR3 bases are TGCAGTGCTACGCAAGGGCTGGAGACCCAGTACTTC.

The V call is TRBV7-2, the J call TRBJ2-3; TRBD2 matches at 7 bases. V trimming: 4 bases; J trimming: 2 bases; junction bases outside the gene matches: 3. Per germline, CDR1 SGHTA and CDR2 FQGNSA. The CDR3 has 14 residues. CDR3 residues: CASSWGGLTDTQYF. The CDR3 nucleotides read TGTGCCAGCAGCTGGGGGGGTCTCACAGATACGCAGTATTTT.